A single sample gave rise to the 8 T cell receptor beta chains below, sequenced in a study of blood T cell repertoires in COVID-19. Assay used: immunoSEQ multiplex PCR; TCRdb lists only in-frame clones, some missing. The sample yields a few hundred thousand clones, 88% seen once. Sequencing used PBMCs or T cells enriched from blood (not recorded which). These receptors all stem from a woman in her fifties or sixties who had recovered from COVID-19.

The V call is TRBV6-2 or TRBV6-3, the J call TRBJ2-7; 10 positions match TRBD2. Germline V gene sequence: CDR1 MNHEY, CDR2 SVGEGT. This CDR3 is 15 amino acids long. V was clipped by 5 bases and J by 3 bases; unmatched bases: 7. The CDR3 spells CASSLRQREGYEQYF. The CDR3 DNA reads as TGTGCCAGCAGTCTTCGCCAGCGGGAGGGCTACGAGCAGTACTTC.

The V call is TRBV7-2, the J call TRBJ1-1; D is uncertain. CDR3 length equals 14 residues. Germline V CDR1 and CDR2: SGHTA, FQGNSA. V lost 6 bases, J lost 1 base, and 12 bases lay in between. CDR3 sequence reads: CASSYSHQNTEAFF. CDR3 nucleotide sequence: TGTGCCAGCAGTTATAGTCACCAGAACACTGAAGCTTTCTTT. Looking up the rest from reference TRBV7-2 and TRBJ1-1 gives the full variable domain: GAGVSQSPSNKVTEKGKDVELRCDPISGHTALYWYRQSLGQGLEFLIYFQGNSAPDKSGLPSDRFSAERTGGSVSTLTIQRTQQEDSAVYLCASSYSHQNTEAFFGQGTRLTVV.

The rearrangement links TRBV24-1 to TRBJ2-1; 9 bases match TRBD1. Germline assignment: CDR1 KGHDR and CDR2 SFDVKD. CDR3 length equals 15 residues. V shed 3 bases and J 7 bases; nucleotides not matched to a gene: 6. CDR3 nucleotide sequence: TGTGCCACCAGTGATCCCTCGACAGGGGGTAATGAGCAGTTCTTC. This gives the protein CATSDPSTGGNEQFF.

The chain is built from TRBV19 and TRBJ1-2, with 11 bases that match TRBD1. J gave up 7 bases and V 6 bases, and 7 bases lay outside the gene matches. The CDR3 spans 14 residues. Germline lookup yields CDR1 LNHDA and CDR2 SQIVND (reference sequence). The DNA of the CDR3 is TGTGCCAGTAGGCCCCCGGACAGGGGGCCTGGCTACACCTTC. It translates to CASRPPDRGPGYTF.

This chain uses TRBV7-2 with TRBJ2-7; 7 bases map to TRBD2. The CDR3 is 15 residues long. V dropped 1 base and J dropped 6; count of bases not matched to a gene: 9. CDR1 is SGHTA and CDR2 is FQGNSA in the germline V gene. CDR3 residues: CASSLGVGGLVEQYF. The CDR3 DNA reads as TGTGCCAGCAGCTTAGGCGTGGGAGGGCTTGTCGAGCAGTACTTC.

V gene TRBV16 combines with J gene TRBJ1-2; TRBD1 matches 9 bases. From germline, CDR1 is KGHSY and CDR2 FQNENV. The CDR3 consists of 18 residues. Losses at the gene ends were 4 bases for V and 2 bases for J; bases not matched to a gene: 14. The CDR3 nucleotides are TGTGCCAGCAGCCCTCCGGGACAGGGCGACCCCTCAAACTATGGCTACACCTTC. It encodes CASSPPGQGDPSNYGYTF.

The chain has TRBV27 and TRBJ1-4; tentatively, D is TRBD1 (6 bases). The CDR3 is 16 amino acids. Germline assignment: CDR1 MNHEY and CDR2 SMNVEV (reference sequence). Trimming cost V 3 bases and J 1 base, with 12 bases left between them. CDR3: CASSLSGVGTNEKLFF. DNA for the CDR3: TGTGCCAGCAGTTTGTCAGGGGTTGGAACTAATGAAAAACTGTTTTTT.

The gene calls are TRBV10-3 and TRBJ2-7, with D perhaps matching TRBD2 (6 bases). The V gene's germline CDR1 is ENHRY and CDR2 SYGVKD. The CDR3 runs 12 residues. The V gene lost 6 bases and the J gene lost 6 bases, with 12 bases spanning the gap. This CDR3 is CAISETSSEQYF. In DNA, the CDR3 is TGTGCCATCAGCGAGACTAGTTCCGAGCAGTACTTC.